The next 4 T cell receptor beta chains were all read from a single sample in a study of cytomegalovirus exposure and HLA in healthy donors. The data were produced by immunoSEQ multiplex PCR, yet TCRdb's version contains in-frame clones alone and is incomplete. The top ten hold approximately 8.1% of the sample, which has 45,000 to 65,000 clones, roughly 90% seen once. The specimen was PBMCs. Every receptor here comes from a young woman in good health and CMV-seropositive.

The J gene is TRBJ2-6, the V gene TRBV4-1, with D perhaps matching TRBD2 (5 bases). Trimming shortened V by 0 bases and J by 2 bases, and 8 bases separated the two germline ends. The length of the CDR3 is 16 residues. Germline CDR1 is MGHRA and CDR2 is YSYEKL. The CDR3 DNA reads TGCGCCAGCAGCCAAGACGCGGGTACTGGGGCCAACGTCCTGACTTTC. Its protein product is CASSQDAGTGANVLTF.

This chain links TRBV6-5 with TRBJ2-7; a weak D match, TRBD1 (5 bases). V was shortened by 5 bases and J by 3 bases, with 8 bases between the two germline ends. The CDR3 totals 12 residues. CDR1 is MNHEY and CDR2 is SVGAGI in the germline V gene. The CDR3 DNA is TGTGCCAGCAGTCCCACAGGCTACGAGCAGTACTTC. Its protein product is CASSPTGYEQYF.

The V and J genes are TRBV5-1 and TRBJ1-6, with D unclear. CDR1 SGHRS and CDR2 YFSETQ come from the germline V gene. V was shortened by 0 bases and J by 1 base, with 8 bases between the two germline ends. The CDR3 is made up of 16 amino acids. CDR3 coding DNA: TGCGCCAGCAGCTTGGAATCCGGGTCCTATAATTCACCCCTCCACTTT. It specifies CASSLESGSYNSPLHF.

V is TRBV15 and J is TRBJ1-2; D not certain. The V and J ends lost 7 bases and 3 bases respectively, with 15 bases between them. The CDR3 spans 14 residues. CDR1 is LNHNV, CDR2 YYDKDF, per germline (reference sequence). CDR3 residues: CATTPRQPDYGYTF. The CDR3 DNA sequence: TGTGCCACCACCCCTAGGCAGCCTGACTATGGCTACACCTTC.